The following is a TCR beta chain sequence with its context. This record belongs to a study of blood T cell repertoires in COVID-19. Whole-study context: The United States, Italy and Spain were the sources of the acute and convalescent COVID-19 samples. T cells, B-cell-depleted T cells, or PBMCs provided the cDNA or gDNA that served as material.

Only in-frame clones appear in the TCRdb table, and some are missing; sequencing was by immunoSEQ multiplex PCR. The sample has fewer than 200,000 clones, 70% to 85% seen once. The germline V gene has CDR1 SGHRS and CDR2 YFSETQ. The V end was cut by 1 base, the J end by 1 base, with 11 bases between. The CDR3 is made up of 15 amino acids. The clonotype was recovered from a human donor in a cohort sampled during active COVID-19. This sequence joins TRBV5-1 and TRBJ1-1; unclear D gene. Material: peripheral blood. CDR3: CASSLSGLANTEAFF. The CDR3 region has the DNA TGCGCCAGCAGCTTGAGTGGTTTGGCGAACACTGAAGCTTTCTTT. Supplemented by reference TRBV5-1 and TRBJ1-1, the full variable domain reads KAGVTQTPRYLIKTRGQQVTLSCSPISGHRSVSWYQQTPGQGLQFLFEYFSETQRNKGNFPGRFSGRQFSNSRSEMNVSTLELGDSALYLCASSLSGLANTEAFFGQGTRLTVV.